Listed below are T cell receptor beta chains from one sample, sequenced in a study of cytomegalovirus exposure and HLA in healthy donors. Sequenced by immunoSEQ multiplex PCR; TCRdb stores in-frame clones only, minus some. The table records more than 95,000 clones, roughly 82% of them present only once. The sequencing input was PBMCs. These receptors all come from a woman aged 55-70 years in good health and CMV-seropositive. The CDR3 runs from the conserved cysteine through the conserved F or W. Each record gives: D gene, V gene, J gene, CDR3 protein. D genes are given only for firm matches.

TRBD2	TRBV5-1	TRBJ2-7	CASSFGTTAYEQYF
-	TRBV25-1	TRBJ1-2	CASRDEANYGYTF
TRBD2	TRBV29-1	TRBJ2-7	CSVQSGRLQTYEQYF
TRBD2	TRBV4-3	TRBJ2-7	CASSQDGLAGYEQYF
-	TRBV7-7	TRBJ2-5	CASSSGLGSVLGETQYF
TRBD2	TRBV4-3	TRBJ2-3	CASSQVAGGRTDTQYF
-	TRBV7-8	TRBJ1-5	CASSPGRGIGQPQHF
TRBD1	TRBV30	TRBJ1-1	CAWSPRQTGEAFF
TRBD2	TRBV7-6	TRBJ2-1	CASSLGAGGSYNEQFF
-	TRBV7-2	TRBJ2-5	CASRERDQETQYF
TRBD2	TRBV15	TRBJ2-7	CATSPVPGLAGGYEQYF
TRBD1	TRBV6-5	TRBJ1-5	CASSTGTGDNQLQHF
-	TRBV7-8	TRBJ1-3	CASSLGPVLHSSGNTIYF
TRBD2	TRBV4-1	TRBJ2-7	CASSQYRTSGSPYEQYF
TRBD1	TRBV5-4	TRBJ1-6	CASSRGRTGSSYNSPLHF
-	TRBV18	TRBJ1-5	CASSLDSGNQPQHF
TRBD2	TRBV7-9	TRBJ2-1	CASSSIWTSGYNEQFF